Shown below are 22 T cell receptor beta chains from a single sample sequenced in a study of shared clonotypes between healthy human individuals. Data came from immunoSEQ multiplex PCR; TCRdb stores just in-frame clones and leaves some out. Here the sample spans under 200,000 clones, over 85% being singletons. Input material: naive CD4+ T cells sorted from blood. Subset in this sample: CD45RA+ positively selected. These receptors all stem from a woman in her twenties or thirties in good health.

The chain couples TRBV5-4 to TRBJ2-5, with D perhaps given as TRBD1 or TRBD2 (5 bases each). V lost 7 bases and J lost 11, with 15 bases in between. This CDR3 region has 11 residues. Germline lookup yields CDR1 SGHNT and CDR2 YYREEE (reference sequence). The CDR3 nucleotides read TGTGCCAGCTCCACCTGGGACGGGCAGTACTTC. It is translated as CASSTWDGQYF. Complete variable domain (other parts from reference TRBV5-4 and TRBJ2-5): ETGVTQSPTHLIKTRGQQVTLRCSSQSGHNTVSWYQQALGQGPQFIFQYYREEENGRGNFPPRFSGLQFPNYSSELNVNALELDDSALYLCASSTWDGQYFGPGTRLLVL.

This clone was counted a few times. The chain joins TRBV19 to TRBJ2-1, with 9 bases identical to TRBD2. Germline V CDR1 and CDR2: LNHDA, SQIVND (reference sequence). This CDR3 spans 11 amino acids. V lost 5 bases, J lost 15 bases, and 5 bases stayed unmatched. The CDR3 sequence is CASSLAGAAFF. The CDR3 DNA reads TGTGCCAGTAGTTTAGCGGGAGCGGCGTTCTTC. The whole variable domain, remainder taken from reference TRBV19 and TRBJ2-1, is DGGITQSPKYLFRKEGQNVTLSCEQNLNHDAMYWYRQDPGQGLRLIYYSQIVNDFQKGDIAEGYSVSREKKESFPLTVTSAQKNPTAFYLCASSLAGAAFFGPGTRLTVL.

The chain is built from TRBV20-1 and TRBJ2-7; D not certain. V was clipped by 3 bases and J by 5 bases, with 8 bases between them. The germline gives CDR1 DFQATT, CDR2 SNEGSKA (reference sequence). The CDR3 length is 11 residues. The chain's CDR3 is CSASSGHEQYF. The CDR3 coding sequence is TGCAGTGCTAGCTCCGGACACGAGCAGTACTTC.

The chain combines TRBV4-1 with TRBJ2-2; D unclear. Trimming pared 2 bases from V and 6 bases from J, leaving 4 bases between. This CDR3 is built from 12 residues. CDR1 and CDR2 (germline): MGHRA, YSYEKL. CDR3 region: CASSQTPGELFF. The CDR3 DNA sequence: TGCGCCAGCAGCCAAACACCCGGGGAGCTGTTTTTT.

This clone appeared once. The chain links TRBV14 to TRBJ2-1; D not certain. The V end was cut by 4 bases, the J end by 3 bases, with 13 bases between. The CDR3 spans 15 residues. Germline CDR1 and CDR2: SGHDN and FVKESK. CDR3 coding DNA: TGTGCCAGCAGCCCGGGCCGATGGCTCTACAATGAGCAGTTCTTC. It encodes CASSPGRWLYNEQFF.

The chain couples TRBV27 to TRBJ2-7; 11 bases agree with TRBD2. Germline values: CDR1 MNHEY, CDR2 SMNVEV (reference sequence). The CDR3 contains 16 residues. V was pared by 5 bases and J by 5 bases, with 11 bases of the junction left unmatched. CDR3 in DNA: TGTGCCAGCAGTAAGCGTACTAGCGGGAGAGCTAACGAGCAGTACTTC. Protein sequence: CASSKRTSGRANEQYF.

The chain has TRBV6-1 and TRBJ1-1; unclear D gene. This CDR3 contains 15 residues. V was cut by 6 bases and J by 0 bases, with 14 bases left in between. CDR1 and CDR2 (germline): MNHNS, SASEGT. The CDR3, as DNA: TGTGCCAGCAGAACCCTGGCAAGCATGAACACTGAAGCTTTCTTT. Translated: CASRTLASMNTEAFF.

The V gene is TRBV28, the J gene TRBJ1-1, with D uncertain. V was shortened by 8 bases and J by 1 base, with 8 bases between the two germline ends. Germline assignment: CDR1 MDHEN and CDR2 SYDVKM. This CDR3 contains 12 residues. The CDR3 is CASFTWNTEAFF. For the CDR3, the DNA is TGTGCCAGCTTCACATGGAACACTGAAGCTTTCTTT.

V usage is TRBV5-8 and J usage is TRBJ2-3; D gene uncertain. Germline assignment: CDR1 SGHTS and CDR2 YDEGEE. Trimming removed 2 bases at V and 6 bases at J, with 16 bases between. CDR3 length equals 15 residues. CDR3 nucleotide sequence: TGTGCCAGCAGCTTAAGCCCCGGGCTTGGGGATACGCAGTATTTT. Translated, it gives CASSLSPGLGDTQYF.

The chain has TRBV28 and TRBJ1-1; no reliable D call. The V end lost 6 bases, the J end lost 1 base, and 9 bases lay between the germline ends. CDR1 is MDHEN and CDR2 is SYDVKM in the germline V gene. The CDR3 is made up of 13 amino acids. The CDR3 sequence: CASRAWSNTEAFF. CDR3 DNA sequence: TGTGCCAGCAGGGCTTGGTCGAACACTGAAGCTTTCTTT.

The rearrangement joins TRBV25-1 to TRBJ2-2; D not resolved. CDR1 is MGHDK and CDR2 is SYGVNS in the germline V gene. The V end lost 8 bases, the J end lost 7 bases, and 14 bases lay between the germline ends. The CDR3 loop spans 13 amino acids. The CDR3 protein is CASRPTWNGELFF. DNA of the CDR3: TGTGCCAGCCGTCCGACTTGGAACGGGGAGCTGTTTTTT.

This chain links TRBV20-1 with TRBJ2-7; D gene uncertain. Between the trimmed V and J ends, which lost 3 bases and 6 bases, there was a span of 9 bases. The V gene's germline CDR1 is DFQATT and CDR2 SNEGSKA (reference sequence). The CDR3 is made up of 11 amino acids. The CDR3 bases are TGCAGTGCTAGCCGGCAGTCCGAGCAGTACTTC. Encoded protein: CSASRQSEQYF.

This sequence joins TRBV7-3 and TRBJ1-5; D gene uncertain. The V gene's germline CDR1 is SGHTA and CDR2 FQGTGA. The CDR3 contains 13 residues. Trimming removed 2 bases at V and 2 bases at J, with 4 bases between. The CDR3 is CASSLPGNQPQHF. In DNA, the CDR3 is TGTGCCAGCAGCTTACCCGGCAATCAGCCCCAGCATTTT. The entire variable domain, with the rest obtained from reference TRBV7-3 and TRBJ1-5, is as follows: GAGVSQTPSNKVTEKGKYVELRCDPISGHTALYWYRQSLGQGPEFLIYFQGTGAADDSGLPNDRFFAVRPEGSVSTLKIQRTERGDSAVYLCASSLPGNQPQHFGDGTRLSIL.

The J gene is TRBJ1-4, the V gene TRBV27; tentatively, D is TRBD1 (6 bases). CDR1 MNHEY and CDR2 SMNVEV come from the germline V gene (reference sequence). V lost 2 bases, J lost 8 bases, and 15 bases lay in between. The CDR3 covers 15 residues. CDR3 protein: CASSLIGGAIEKLFF. CDR3 DNA: TGTGCCAGCAGTTTAATTGGGGGGGCTATCGAAAAACTGTTTTTT. The full variable domain, completed using reference TRBV27 and TRBJ1-4, is EAQVTQNPRYLITVTGKKLTVTCSQNMNHEYMSWYRQDPGLGLRQIYYSMNVEVTDKGDVPEGYKVSRKEKRNFPLILESPSPNQTSLYFCASSLIGGAIEKLFFGSGTQLSVL.

The V and J genes are TRBV18 and TRBJ2-1, with 8 bases fitting TRBD2. The length of the CDR3 is 15 residues. CDR1 is KGHSH and CDR2 is LQKENI in the germline V gene. Trimming cost V 5 bases and J 12 bases; bases outside gene matches: 15. In nucleotides, the CDR3 is TGTGCCAGCTCAGCGGCGGGAGGTCGGGCATTTGGGCAGTTCTTC. Translating gives CASSAAGGRAFGQFF.

The chain has TRBV28 and TRBJ2-7; D possibly corresponds to TRBD1 (5 bases). Germline CDR1 reads MDHEN; CDR2 reads SYDVKM. The CDR3 has 13 residues. The V end lost 6 bases, the J end lost 3 bases, and 12 bases lay between the germline ends. The CDR3 sequence: CASSSGQFYEQYF. CDR3 coding DNA: TGTGCCAGCAGCTCCGGACAATTCTACGAGCAGTACTTC.

The table lists this clone with a count of one. The DNA of the CDR3 is TGTGCCAGCGGAAACAGGGAACACCAGCCCCAGCATTTT. Amino acids: CASGNREHQPQHF. V is TRBV28 and J is TRBJ1-5; D might be TRBD1 (6 bases). The CDR3 covers 13 residues. V was clipped by 8 bases and J by 7 bases, with 15 bases between them. In germline, CDR1 is MDHEN, CDR2 SYDVKM.

The genes are TRBV6-5 and TRBJ1-3; TRBD1 matches 10 bases. CDR3 length equals 14 residues. The germline CDR1 and CDR2 sequences are MNHEY and SVGAGI. V lost 6 bases to trimming and J lost 5 bases; unmatched junction nucleotides: 4. The CDR3 loop is CASRPDRGRNTIYF. The CDR3 DNA reads TGTGCCAGCAGACCGGACAGGGGGAGAAACACCATATATTTT.

This chain connects TRBV27 to TRBJ2-7, with D tentatively TRBD2 (5 bases). Looked up from germline, CDR1 is MNHEY and CDR2 is SMNVEV (reference sequence). The CDR3 runs 17 residues. Trimming shortened V by 4 bases and J by 4 bases, and 23 bases separated the two germline ends. In DNA, the CDR3 is TGTGCCAGCAGTTCACAAGGGAGACGGGCCGGGTTATACGAGCAGTACTTC. Protein product: CASSSQGRRAGLYEQYF.

Comment on this clone: The junction does not match germline at one end; this may be a read error. The chain carries TRBV7-9 and TRBJ2-5; TRBD2 agrees at 9 bases. The J call may not be correct, given that the DNA end is closer to TRBJ2-7. This CDR3 contains 15 residues. From germline, CDR1 is SEHNR and CDR2 FQNEAQ (reference sequence). The CDR3 DNA reads as TGTGCCAGCAGCCTAGCGGGACTTAGCTCCTACGAGCAGTACTTC. Residues: CASSLAGLSSYEQYF.

In DNA form, the CDR3 reads TGCGCCAGCAGCTTGGGAGGGACTTACTACGAGCAGTACTTC. Translated, it gives CASSLGGTYYEQYF. The chain carries TRBV5-1 and TRBJ2-7; tentatively, D is TRBD2 (6 bases). CDR3 size: 14 residues. Trimming removed 0 bases at V and 3 bases at J, with 10 bases between. Germline V gives CDR1 SGHRS, CDR2 YFSETQ.

The rearrangement links TRBV6-5 to TRBJ2-1, with D tentatively TRBD2 (5 bases). The germline V and J ends were trimmed by 6 bases and 4 bases, with 16 bases remaining between them. The CDR3 runs to 15 residues. Germline CDR1 MNHEY, CDR2 SVGAGI. CDR3 sequence: CASSPSGLGYNEQFF. The DNA for the CDR3 is TGTGCCAGCAGCCCATCTGGACTGGGGTACAATGAGCAGTTCTTC.